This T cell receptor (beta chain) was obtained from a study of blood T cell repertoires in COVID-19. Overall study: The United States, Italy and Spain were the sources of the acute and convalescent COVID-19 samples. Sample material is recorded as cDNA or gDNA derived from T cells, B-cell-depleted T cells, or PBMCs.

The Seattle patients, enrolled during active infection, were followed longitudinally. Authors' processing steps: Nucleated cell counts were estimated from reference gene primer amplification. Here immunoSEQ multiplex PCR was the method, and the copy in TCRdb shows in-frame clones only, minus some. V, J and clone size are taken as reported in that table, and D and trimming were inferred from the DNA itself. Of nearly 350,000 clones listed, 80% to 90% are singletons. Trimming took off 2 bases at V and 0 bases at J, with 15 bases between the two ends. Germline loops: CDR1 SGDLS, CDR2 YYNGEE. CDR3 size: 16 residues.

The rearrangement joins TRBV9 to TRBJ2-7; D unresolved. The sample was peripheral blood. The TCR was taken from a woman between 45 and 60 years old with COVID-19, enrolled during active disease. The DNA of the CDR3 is TGTGCCAGCAGCGTTGGGCAGATCCTAAGCTCCTACGAGCAGTACTTC. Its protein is CASSVGQILSSYEQYF.